The 19 T cell receptor beta chains in this list originate from one sample, sequenced in a study of blood T cell repertoires in COVID-19. Sequenced by immunoSEQ multiplex PCR; TCRdb stores in-frame clones only, minus some. Of fewer than 400,000 clones in the sample, 87% were seen once. Input material: PBMCs or T cells enriched from blood (not recorded which). These receptor sequences come from a woman in her late teens or twenties who had recovered from COVID-19.

The rearrangement joins TRBV20-1 to TRBJ2-7; D is perhaps TRBD2 (5 bases). The CDR3 consists of 14 residues. Trimming cost V 3 bases and J 2 bases, with 14 bases left between them. In germline, CDR1 is DFQATT, CDR2 SNEGSKA (reference sequence). CDR3 sequence reads: CSASATVGTYEQYF. The CDR3, as DNA: TGCAGTGCTAGTGCCACCGTCGGGACCTACGAGCAGTACTTC.

The chain employs TRBV29-1 and TRBJ2-2; 12 positions match TRBD1. Germline loops: CDR1 SQVTM, CDR2 ANQGSEA. The length of the CDR3 is 16 residues. With V trimmed by 4 bases and J by 7 bases, 10 bases remained unmatched. CDR3 residues: CSVAPGQGARNGELFF. For the CDR3, the DNA is TGCAGCGTTGCGCCGGGACAGGGGGCAAGGAACGGGGAGCTGTTTTTT.

The gene calls are TRBV11-3 and TRBJ2-2, with D possibly being TRBD2 (6 bases). Germline CDR1 and CDR2: SGHNT and YENEEA. There are 17 residues in the CDR3. Trimming pared 1 base from V and 0 bases from J, leaving 12 bases between. CDR3 bases: TGTGCCAGCAGCTTAGCCGGCGGGACCCCGAACACCGGGGAGCTGTTTTTT. Encoded protein: CASSLAGGTPNTGELFF.

The V call is TRBV27, the J call TRBJ1-5; D may be TRBD1 (6 bases). The germline V and J ends were trimmed by 3 bases and 6 bases, with 12 bases remaining between them. The germline V gene encodes CDR1 MNHEY and CDR2 SMNVEV (reference sequence). This CDR3 has 14 amino acids. In DNA, the CDR3 is TGTGCCAGCAGTTTGAGGGGGGGGACTCAGCCCCAGCATTTT. It codes for CASSLRGGTQPQHF.

The chain has TRBV28 and TRBJ1-2, with 10 positions matching TRBD1. V trimming: 2 bases; J trimming: 3 bases; junction bases outside the gene matches: 3. Germline V gives CDR1 MDHEN, CDR2 SYDVKM. The CDR3 totals 15 residues. CDR3 in amino acids: CASSLTGQGYYGYTF. The CDR3 nucleotides are TGTGCCAGCAGTTTAACGGGACAGGGGTACTATGGCTACACCTTC.

This chain links TRBV4-1 with TRBJ2-5; 8 nucleotides align to TRBD2. Germline values: CDR1 MGHRA, CDR2 YSYEKL. V lost 0 bases and J lost 7; bases outside the gene matches: 7. This CDR3 has 15 residues. The CDR3 nucleotides read TGCGCCAGCAGCCAAGAGTCGGGGGGGGCCGGGACCCAGTACTTC. Encoded protein: CASSQESGGAGTQYF.

The CDR3 DNA reads TGTGCCAGCAGCTTAAGGCAGGGACAAACGCATGAGCAGTTCTTC. Translated, it gives CASSLRQGQTHEQFF. V and J are TRBV7-3 and TRBJ2-1; tentatively, D is TRBD1 (6 bases). Germline CDR1 reads SGHTA; CDR2 reads FQGTGA. V lost 1 base and J 8 bases, leaving 15 bases between the germline ends. This CDR3 is 15 amino acids long.

V gene TRBV5-4 combines with J gene TRBJ1-4; D not resolved. This CDR3 has 14 residues. V lost 0 bases, J lost 5 bases, and 8 bases lay in between. CDR1 and CDR2 (germline): SGHNT, YYREEE (reference sequence). The CDR3 coding sequence is TGTGCCAGCAGCTTGGACACCGAAAATGAAAAACTGTTTTTT. Protein product: CASSLDTENEKLFF.

The rearrangement joins TRBV3-1 (or the pseudogene TRBV3-2) to TRBJ2-2, with a weak D call TRBD1 (5 bases). Germline V gives CDR1 LGHDT, CDR2 YNNKEL (reference sequence). The CDR3 length is 17 residues. Trimming cost V 0 bases and J 6 bases, with 17 bases left between them. This CDR3 reads CASSQDWAGLSSGELFF. The CDR3 coding sequence is TGTGCCAGCAGCCAAGATTGGGCAGGGCTTTCATCCGGGGAGCTGTTTTTT.

For this clone: Within the sample, other DNA sequences also encode this same CDR3. The chain employs TRBV5-1 and TRBJ1-4; D gene uncertain. V was pared by 0 bases and J by 8 bases, with 11 bases between. The length of the CDR3 is 14 residues. Looked up from germline, CDR1 is SGHRS and CDR2 is YFSETQ. The CDR3 loop reads CASSLGGFREKLFF. The CDR3 coding sequence is TGCGCCAGCAGCTTGGGAGGATTCAGAGAAAAACTGTTTTTT.

In this sample, this clone turned up a few times. This chain connects TRBV30 to TRBJ2-1; 11 nucleotides line up with TRBD2. The CDR3 runs to 17 residues. Germline values: CDR1 GTSNPN, CDR2 SVGIG (reference sequence). The ends lost 0 bases at V and 6 bases at J; junction bases unmatched: 10. The CDR3 loop reads CAWSVLLAGGQGNEQFF. The DNA for the CDR3 is TGTGCCTGGAGTGTACTCCTAGCGGGGGGCCAGGGCAATGAGCAGTTCTTC.

In DNA form, the CDR3 reads TGTGCCAGCAGCTTGAGGGGGGGCCCCAACTCGTACGAGCAGTACTTC. As protein: CASSLRGGPNSYEQYF. The chain couples TRBV7-2 to TRBJ2-7, with D possibly matching TRBD2 (7 bases). V dropped 3 bases and J dropped 4 bases, with 19 bases sitting between them. This CDR3 contains 16 residues. CDR1 and CDR2 from the germline V gene are SGHTA and FQGNSA.

The gene calls are TRBV6-5 and TRBJ2-7, with TRBD1 matching 8 bases. This CDR3 is built from 13 residues. The germline V gene has CDR1 MNHEY and CDR2 SVGAGI. After removal of 4 bases from V and 7 bases from J, the junction contained 6 bases not matched to a gene. CDR3 coding DNA: TGTGCCAGCAGTTCATGGACAGGGTCGGAGCAGTACTTC. It codes for CASSSWTGSEQYF.

CDR3 region: CASSFSGQPQHF. CDR3 nucleotide sequence: TGTGCCAGCAGTTTTTCAGGGCAGCCCCAGCATTTT. V and J are TRBV12-3 or TRBV12-4 and TRBJ1-5; D might be TRBD1 (5 bases). V was shortened by 3 bases and J by 7 bases, with 7 bases between the two germline ends. The CDR3 has 12 residues.

V is TRBV7-2 and J is TRBJ1-4; a weak D match, TRBD1 (6 bases). Deletions cut 2 bases from V and 8 bases from J, with 12 bases between. Looked up from germline, CDR1 is SGHTA and CDR2 is FQGNSA. The CDR3 covers 14 residues. The CDR3 region is CASSLRGGGEKLFF. In DNA, the CDR3 is TGTGCCAGCAGCTTAAGAGGGGGGGGCGAAAAACTGTTTTTT.

This chain connects TRBV11-1 to TRBJ1-1, with D perhaps matching TRBD1 (6 bases). The CDR3 is made up of 15 amino acids. V gave up 7 bases and J gave up 1 base, with 16 bases separating them. CDR1 is SGHAT, CDR2 FQDESV, per germline (reference sequence). The CDR3, as DNA: TGTGCCAGCAACCATGGGGGCCAATCGAACACTGAAGCTTTCTTT. Residues: CASNHGGQSNTEAFF.

The DNA for the CDR3 is TGTGCCAGCAGCTTGGGGGCTGGATTAGCCTACGAGCAGTACTTC. It encodes CASSLGAGLAYEQYF. The chain has TRBV5-4 and TRBJ2-7; D gene unclear. CDR1 and CDR2 (germline): SGHNT, YYREEE (reference sequence). There are 15 residues in the CDR3. Between the trimmed V and J ends, which lost 0 bases and 2 bases, there was a span of 12 bases.

J is TRBJ2-7 and V is TRBV7-2; 9 bases map to TRBD2. This CDR3 comprises 16 residues. CDR1 and CDR2 from the germline V gene are SGHTA and FQGNSA. V lost 5 bases to trimming and J lost 0 bases; unmatched junction nucleotides: 8. CDR3 nucleotide sequence: TGTGCCAGCAGCGATAAGACTAGCGGTTACTCCTACGAGCAGTACTTC. Encoded protein: CASSDKTSGYSYEQYF.

The CDR3 protein is CASSSLAGGINEQFF. Written as DNA, the CDR3 is TGCGCCAGCAGCTCCCTAGCGGGGGGGATCAATGAGCAGTTCTTC. The gene calls are TRBV5-1 and TRBJ2-1, with 12 bases aligning to TRBD2. There are 15 residues in the CDR3. Germline V CDR1 and CDR2: SGHRS, YFSETQ. V was pared by 3 bases and J by 6 bases, with 4 bases of the junction left unmatched.